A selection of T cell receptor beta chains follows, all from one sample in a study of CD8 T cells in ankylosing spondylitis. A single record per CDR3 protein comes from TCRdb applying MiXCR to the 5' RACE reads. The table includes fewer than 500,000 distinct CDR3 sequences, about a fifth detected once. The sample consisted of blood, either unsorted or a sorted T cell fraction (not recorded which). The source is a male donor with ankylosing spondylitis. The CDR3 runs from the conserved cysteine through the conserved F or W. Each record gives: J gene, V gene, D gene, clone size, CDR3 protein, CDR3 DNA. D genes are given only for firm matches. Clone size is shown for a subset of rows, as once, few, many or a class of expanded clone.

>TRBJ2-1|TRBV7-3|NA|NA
CASSPRSGPYNEQFF
TGTGCCAGCAGCCCACGGAGCGGACCCTACAATGAGCAGTTCTTC
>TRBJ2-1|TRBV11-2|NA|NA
CASSPFGSYNEQFF
TGTGCCAGCAGCCCCTTCGGGTCCTACAATGAGCAGTTCTTC
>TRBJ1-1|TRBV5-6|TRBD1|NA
CASSWGTGRTEAFF
TGTGCCAGCAGCTGGGGGACAGGGAGGACTGAAGCTTTCTTT
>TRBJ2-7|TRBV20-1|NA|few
CSARSGLGLASYEQYF
TGCAGTGCTCGGTCGGGTCTCGGACTGGCCTCGTACGAGCAGTACTTC
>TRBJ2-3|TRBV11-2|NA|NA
CASSLVTGSGADTQYF
TGTGCCAGCAGCTTAGTAACAGGGAGTGGCGCAGATACGCAGTATTTT
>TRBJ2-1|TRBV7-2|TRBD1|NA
CASSPGTGDNEQFF
TGTGCCAGCAGCCCCGGGACAGGAGACAATGAGCAGTTCTTC
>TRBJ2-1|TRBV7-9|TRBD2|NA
CASGATSALSYNEQFF
TGTGCCAGCGGGGCGACTAGCGCTCTCTCCTACAATGAGCAGTTCTTC
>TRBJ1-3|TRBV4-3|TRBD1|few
CASSQDRAGGSGNTIYF
TGCGCCAGCAGCCAAGATCGGGCAGGGGGAAGTGGAAACACCATATATTTT
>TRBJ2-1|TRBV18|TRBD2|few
CASSPGLAIYNEQFF
TGTGCCAGCTCACCAGGACTAGCGATCTACAATGAGCAGTTCTTC
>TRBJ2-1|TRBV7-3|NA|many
CASSLRGRGPYNEQFF
TGTGCCAGCAGCTTAAGGGGCAGGGGACCCTACAATGAGCAGTTCTTC
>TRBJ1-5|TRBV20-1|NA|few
CSARVSTGNQPQHF
TGCAGTGCTAGAGTCAGTACTGGCAATCAGCCCCAGCATTTT
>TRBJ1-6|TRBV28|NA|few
CASASNSPLHF
TGTGCCAGCGCCAGCAATTCACCCCTCCACTTT
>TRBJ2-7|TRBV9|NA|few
CASSVVSGYEQYF
TGTGCCAGCAGCGTAGTTAGCGGATACGAGCAGTACTTC
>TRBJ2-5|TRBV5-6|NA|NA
CASSRGTQETQYF
TGTGCCAGCAGCCGCGGGACACAAGAGACCCAGTACTTC
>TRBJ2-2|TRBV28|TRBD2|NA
CASSLLRLRGFTGELFF
TGTGCCAGCAGTTTATTAAGATTGCGGGGGTTCACCGGGGAGCTGTTTTTT
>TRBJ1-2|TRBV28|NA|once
CASSWGANYGYTF
TGTGCCAGCAGTTGGGGAGCTAACTATGGCTACACCTTC
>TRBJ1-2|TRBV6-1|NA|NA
CASRQDRYGYTF
TGTGCCAGCAGACAGGATAGATATGGCTACACCTTC
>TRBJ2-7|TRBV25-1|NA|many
CASSENPWEPRGQYF
TGTGCCAGCAGTGAAAACCCCTGGGAACCTCGCGGGCAGTACTTC
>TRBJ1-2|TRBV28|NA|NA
CASSLFARVVSGGYTF
TGTGCCAGCAGTTTATTCGCCAGGGTAGTTTCTGGTGGCTACACCTTC
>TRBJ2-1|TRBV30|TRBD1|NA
CAWKRDRDSYEQFF
TGTGCCTGGAAGAGGGACAGGGATTCGTATGAGCAGTTCTTC
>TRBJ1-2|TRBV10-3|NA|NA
CATTEGKGYDYGYTF
TGTGCCACCACAGAAGGGAAGGGTTATGACTATGGCTACACCTTC
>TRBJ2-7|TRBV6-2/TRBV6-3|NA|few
CASSYELYEQYF
TGTGCCAGCAGTTACGAACTCTACGAGCAGTACTTC
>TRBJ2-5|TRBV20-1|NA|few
CSALVPWQQETQYF
TGCAGTGCCCTGGTCCCCTGGCAGCAAGAGACCCAGTACTTC
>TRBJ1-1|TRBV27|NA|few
CASSPDRRGDTEAFF
TGTGCCAGCAGTCCGGACAGACGGGGGGACACTGAAGCTTTCTTT
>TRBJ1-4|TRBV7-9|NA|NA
CASSLDGGSEKLFF
TGTGCCAGCAGCTTAGATGGGGGAAGTGAAAAACTGTTTTTT
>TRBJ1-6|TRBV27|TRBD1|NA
CASSLRQGNSPLHF
TGTGCCAGCAGTCTCAGACAGGGAAATTCACCCCTCCACTTT
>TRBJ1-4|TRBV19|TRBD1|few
CASGHRDSLNEKLFF
TGTGCCAGTGGGCACCGGGACAGCCTTAATGAAAAACTGTTTTTT
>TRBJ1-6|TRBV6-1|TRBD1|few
CATETGTGLNSPLHF
TGTGCCACAGAGACCGGGACAGGGTTGAATTCACCCCTCCACTTT
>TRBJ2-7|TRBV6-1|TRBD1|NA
CASRKDRGKYEQYF
TGTGCCAGCAGGAAGGACAGGGGGAAGTACGAGCAGTACTTC
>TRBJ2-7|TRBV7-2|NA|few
CASSLRRDSSHEQYF
TGTGCCAGCAGCTTAAGACGGGACTCGTCCCACGAGCAGTACTTC
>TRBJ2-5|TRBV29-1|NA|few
CSVVEGETQYF
TGCAGCGTTGTTGAGGGAGAGACCCAGTACTTC
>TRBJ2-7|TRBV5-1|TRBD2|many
CASSLGLAGIYEQYF
TGCGCCAGCAGCTTAGGACTAGCGGGAATCTACGAGCAGTACTTC
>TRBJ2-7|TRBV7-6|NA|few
CASSSPGYYEQYF
TGTGCCAGCAGCTCGCCCGGCTACTACGAGCAGTACTTC
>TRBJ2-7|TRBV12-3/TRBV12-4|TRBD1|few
CASSKDRVPYEQYF
TGTGCCAGCAGTAAGGACAGGGTCCCCTACGAGCAGTACTTC
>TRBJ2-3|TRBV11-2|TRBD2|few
CASSPRLAEGTPQYF
TGTGCCAGCAGCCCTCGACTAGCGGAGGGCACCCCGCAGTATTTT
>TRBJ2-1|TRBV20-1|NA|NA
CSARDYRQGGEQFF
TGCAGTGCTAGAGATTATAGACAGGGAGGTGAGCAGTTCTTC